The 19 T cell receptor beta chains below were found in one sample sequenced in a study of human T cells and chemical hapten exposure. Time point in this sample: pre-sensitization, week 0. The treatment is: therapeutic diphenylcyclopropenone sensitization with weekly scalp DPC. TCRdb called the RACE reads again in MiXCR, with one record for every CDR3 protein. Seen here are 65,000 to 90,000 distinct CDR3 sequences, 11% to 15% observed once, and the top ten hold approximately 4.5%. The sequencing used whole blood, collected in connection with sensitization to the hapten diphenylcyclopropenone (DPC). These receptors were obtained from a woman between 45 and 60 years old with alopecia areata. Some clones in this sample may be carry-over from other donors' samples.

This clonotype was detected ten times or more. The CDR3 nucleotides read TGCAGGGTCGACAGAACCGGGACTAGCGGGAGAGGCGAGCAGTACTTC. This translates into CRVDRTGTSGRGEQYF. J is TRBJ2-7 and V is TRBV20-1; 14 bases map to TRBD2. The CDR3 sequence is 16 residues long. Germline V gene lookup returns CDR1 DFQATT and CDR2 SNEGSKA (reference sequence).

The V gene is TRBV28, the J gene TRBJ1-2; weak D call: TRBD1 (5 bases). Germline CDR1 reads MDHEN; CDR2 reads SYDVKM. The V end lost 5 bases, the J end lost 8 bases, and 15 bases lay between the germline ends. The CDR3 sequence is 13 residues long. For the CDR3, the DNA is TGTGCCAGCAGTCCCTCGACAGTATTCGGCTACACCTTC. Protein: CASSPSTVFGYTF.

The chain links TRBV20-1 to TRBJ2-2; possible D gene TRBD1, 6 bases. V lost 2 bases and J lost 2, with 12 bases in between. There are 15 residues in the CDR3. Germline V gives CDR1 DFQATT, CDR2 SNEGSKA (reference sequence). CDR3 in DNA: TGCAGTGCTAGACCGTCCAGGGGAAACACCGGGGAGCTGTTTTTT. This codes for CSARPSRGNTGELFF.

This clonotype was observed a few times. The chain combines TRBV12-3 or TRBV12-4 with TRBJ1-1, with a weak D call TRBD1 (5 bases). Trimming stripped 2 bases from V and 4 bases from J, with 17 bases between. The CDR3 is 16 amino acids. The CDR3 region is CASSLSPRGVGTEAFF. The CDR3 DNA follows: TGTGCCAGCAGTTTATCCCCTCGGGGGGTAGGCACTGAAGCTTTCTTT.

This clonotype was observed at least ten times. The chain carries TRBV20-1 and TRBJ2-3, with 12 bases fitting TRBD1. Trimming cost V 5 bases and J 2 bases; bases outside gene matches: 5. Germline V gene lookup returns CDR1 DFQATT and CDR2 SNEGSKA (reference sequence). This CDR3 has 15 residues. CDR3 sequence: CSAVKGQGATDTQYF. The CDR3 nucleotides read TGCAGTGCTGTAAAGGGACAGGGGGCCACAGATACGCAGTATTTT.

The chain joins TRBV4-1 to TRBJ2-2, with D uncertain. Germline V gene sequence: CDR1 MGHRA, CDR2 YSYEKL. Between the trimmed V and J ends, which lost 1 base and 9 bases, there was a span of 15 bases. The length of the CDR3 is 15 residues. The CDR3: CASSQVGSAKRELFF. CDR3 bases: TGCGCCAGCAGCCAAGTTGGGTCAGCGAAAAGGGAGCTGTTTTTT.

This clonotype was found a few times. The chain recombines TRBV5-1 with TRBJ1-6, with D perhaps TRBD1 (5 bases). V was shortened by 5 bases and J by 6 bases, with 15 bases between the two germline ends. This CDR3 is built from 15 residues. Per germline, CDR1 SGHRS and CDR2 YFSETQ. The DNA for the CDR3 is TGCGCCAGCAGTTCGAACAGGCAGCGTAATTCACCCCTCCACTTT. Residues: CASSSNRQRNSPLHF.

The chain links TRBV20-1 to TRBJ2-7; perhaps TRBD1 as D (5 bases). V lost 0 bases to trimming and J lost 5 bases, with 11 bases between them. The V gene's germline CDR1 is DFQATT and CDR2 SNEGSKA (reference sequence). CDR3 length equals 13 residues. CDR3 DNA: TGCAGTGCTAGAGAGATGGGGCTCAACGAGCAGTACTTC. It specifies CSAREMGLNEQYF.

A few counts support this clonotype. The rearrangement uses TRBV5-6 and TRBJ2-1; the match to TRBD2 covers 8 bases. Per the germline V gene, CDR1 is SGHDT and CDR2 is YYEEEE. V trimming: 4 bases; J trimming: 6 bases; junction bases outside the gene matches: 3. The CDR3 is made up of 13 amino acids. The CDR3, as DNA: TGTGCCAGCAGCGCGGGGGGAGTCAATGAGCAGTTCTTC. Encoded protein: CASSAGGVNEQFF. Using reference TRBV5-6 and TRBJ2-1 for the parts outside the CDR3, the full variable domain is DAGVTQSPTHLIKTRGQQVTLRCSPKSGHDTVSWYQQALGQGPQFIFQYYEEEERQRGNFPDRFSGHQFPNYSSELNVNALLLGDSALYLCASSAGGVNEQFFGPGTRLTVL.

This clonotype came up a few times. The V gene is TRBV20-1, the J gene TRBJ2-2, with 7 positions matching TRBD2. The CDR3 has 15 amino acids. The germline V gene encodes CDR1 DFQATT and CDR2 SNEGSKA (reference sequence). V shed 5 bases and J 0 bases; nucleotides not matched to a gene: 6. In DNA, the CDR3 is TGCAGTGCTCCCTGGGGGGGAGCGAACACCGGGGAGCTGTTTTTT. Its protein is CSAPWGGANTGELFF.

The chain carries TRBV2 and TRBJ2-5; possibly TRBD2 for D (5 bases). Trimming removed 6 bases at V and 1 base at J, with 12 bases between. The CDR3 covers 14 residues. The V gene's germline CDR1 is SNHLY and CDR2 FYNNEI. The DNA of the CDR3 is TGTGCCAGCAGGTCCCGACGGGGCCAAGAGACCCAGTACTTC. It yields the protein CASRSRRGQETQYF.

CDR3 coding DNA: TGTGCCAGCAGCTCGCCTACCCTGGGGACGGATACCTACGAGCAGTACTTC. Translated, it gives CASSSPTLGTDTYEQYF. The rearrangement links TRBV7-6 to TRBJ2-7, with D perhaps matching TRBD1 or TRBD2 (5 bases each). V was pared by 4 bases and J by 2 bases, with 21 bases between. Germline V gene data show CDR1 as SGHVS and CDR2 as FNYEAQ. This CDR3 has 17 amino acids.

The table lists this clonotype with many counts. The CDR3 loop is CASSQYNSGRQETQYF. For the CDR3, the DNA is TGTGCCAGCAGCCAGTACAATAGCGGGCGGCAAGAGACCCAGTACTTC. The chain combines TRBV3-1 with TRBJ2-5; 7 nucleotides agree with TRBD2. The CDR3 contains 16 residues. V dropped 3 bases and J dropped 2; count of bases not matched to a gene: 9. Germline loops: CDR1 LGHDT, CDR2 YNNKEL (reference sequence).

V and J are TRBV5-1 and TRBJ2-3; TRBD2 is a possible D gene (6 bases). The CDR3 is 14 amino acids. In germline, CDR1 is SGHRS, CDR2 YFSETQ. Between the trimmed V and J ends, which lost 1 base and 4 bases, there was a span of 10 bases. The CDR3 bases are TGCGCCAGCAGCTTGACTAGCAAGGCAGATACGCAGTATTTT. Its protein product is CASSLTSKADTQYF.

This clonotype was picked up many times. J is TRBJ2-7 and V is TRBV9; D may be TRBD1 (5 bases). V lost 4 bases and J lost 0, with 14 bases in between. Germline V CDR1 and CDR2: SGDLS, YYNGEE. CDR3 length: 15 amino acids. The CDR3, as DNA: TGTGCCAGCAGCCCCGGACATCGAAACTCCTACGAGCAGTACTTC. It encodes CASSPGHRNSYEQYF.

To note about this clonotype: Its ends do not fully match the called genes, so a read error is possible. V is TRBV12-3 or TRBV12-4 and J is TRBJ1-1; D is ambiguous. The CDR3 is 13 residues long. CDR3 in amino acids: CANSLTGNTEAFF. CDR3 DNA: TGTGCCAACAGTTTGACGGGGAACACTGAAGCTTTCTTT.

The rearrangement uses TRBV18 and TRBJ1-2; D is unresolved. The CDR3 has 13 amino acids. Looked up from germline, CDR1 is KGHSH and CDR2 is LQKENI. V lost 6 bases and J lost 5, with 13 bases in between. The CDR3, as DNA: TGTGCCAGCTCCCCTGGCGGGGAATATGGCTACACCTTC. It specifies CASSPGGEYGYTF.

This clonotype was detected a few times. The V call is TRBV29-1, the J call TRBJ1-4; D may be TRBD1 (6 bases). Germline lookup yields CDR1 SQVTM and CDR2 ANQGSEA. The CDR3 has 14 residues. The germline V and J ends were trimmed by 3 bases and 10 bases, with 18 bases remaining between them. The CDR3 spells CSVEGDTPHGKLFF. CDR3 DNA sequence: TGCAGCGTTGAGGGGGACACCCCGCACGGAAAACTGTTTTTT.

This clonotype showed up just once. The genes are TRBV5-6 and TRBJ2-7; D gene unclear. Germline CDR1 reads SGHDT; CDR2 reads YYEEEE. Trimming left V 3 bases short and J 4 bases short, with 8 bases between. The CDR3 is 12 residues long. This CDR3 reads CASSSASYEQYF. DNA for the CDR3: TGTGCCAGCAGCTCCGCTAGTTACGAGCAGTACTTC.